These 19 T cell receptor beta chains were all obtained from the same sample, sequenced in a study of cytomegalovirus exposure and HLA in healthy donors. The primer mix had 60 Vbeta and 13 Jbeta primers. Sequencing was performed with immunoSEQ multiplex PCR; in TCRdb, only in-frame clones are kept and a portion is missing. The data show roughly 190,000 clones, with more than 65% seen just once and around 3.5% held by the top ten. The sequenced sample consisted of PBMCs. These receptors all come from a middle-aged man in good health and CMV-seropositive.

In DNA, the CDR3 is TGTGCCAGCTCACCAGACAGGGGGCTACCGAACACTGAAGCTTTCTTT. This translates into CASSPDRGLPNTEAFF. The chain recombines TRBV18 with TRBJ1-1, with 10 bases matching TRBD1. This CDR3 is 16 amino acids long. The V segment lost 2 bases and the J segment 1 base; nucleotides outside the gene matches: 4. The V gene's germline CDR1 is KGHSH and CDR2 LQKENI. The whole variable domain, remainder taken from reference TRBV18 and TRBJ1-1, is NAGVMQNPRHLVRRRGQEARLRCSPMKGHSHVYWYRQLPEEGLKFMVYLQKENIIDESGMPKERFSAEFPKEGPSILRIQQVVRGDSAAYFCASSPDRGLPNTEAFFGQGTRLTVV.

The rearrangement uses TRBV7-8 and TRBJ2-5; possible D gene TRBD1, 5 bases. Judging by the DNA end, TRBJ2-7 fits better; the J call may be wrong. CDR3 length: 14 amino acids. Germline assignment: CDR1 SGHVS and CDR2 FQNEAQ. CDR3 sequence reads: CASSFGRDSYEQYF. The CDR3 DNA sequence: TGTGCCAGCAGCTTTGGCAGGGACTCCTACGAGCAGTACTTC.

A note on this clone: Different DNA sequences within this sample yield the same CDR3. The gene calls are TRBV5-1 and TRBJ2-7; 10 positions agree with TRBD1. The germline CDR1 and CDR2 sequences are SGHRS and YFSETQ. The junction had 5 bases not matched to a gene; V was cut back by 4 bases and J by 1 base. This CDR3 has 15 residues. The CDR3 region has the DNA TGCGCCAGCAGCCCCGGGGACAGGGGTTCCTACGAGCAGTACTTC. As protein: CASSPGDRGSYEQYF.

This chain joins TRBV29-1 and TRBJ1-1; D is ambiguous. The V gene's germline CDR1 is SQVTM and CDR2 ANQGSEA. The V end was cut by 1 base, the J end by 0 bases, with 24 bases between. This CDR3 comprises 19 residues. CDR3 amino acids: CSVEVPAESDFGVNTEAFF. CDR3 bases: TGCAGCGTTGAAGTCCCCGCAGAGTCAGACTTCGGGGTGAACACTGAAGCTTTCTTT.

The chain is built from TRBV28 and TRBJ2-1, with D possibly matching TRBD1 (5 bases). Germline CDR1 is MDHEN and CDR2 is SYDVKM. The germline V and J ends were trimmed by 2 bases and 3 bases, with 11 bases remaining between them. The CDR3 contains 15 residues. The CDR3 region is CASSLRQTHYNEQFF. CDR3 DNA sequence: TGTGCCAGCAGTTTAAGACAGACCCACTACAATGAGCAGTTCTTC.

The chain is built from TRBV10-3 and TRBJ2-7; 9 nucleotides agree with TRBD1. Germline V gene data show CDR1 as ENHRY and CDR2 as SYGVKD. The CDR3 extends over 15 amino acids. The J segment lost 1 base and the V segment lost 6 bases, leaving 7 bases of the junction unmatched. The CDR3 reads CAIRQGAIDSYEQYF. Written as DNA, the CDR3 is TGTGCCATCAGACAGGGGGCAATAGATTCCTACGAGCAGTACTTC.

The chain recombines TRBV29-1 with TRBJ2-7, with TRBD1 matching over 11 bases. The V segment lost 5 bases and the J segment 6 bases; nucleotides outside the gene matches: 6. Germline V gene lookup returns CDR1 SQVTM and CDR2 ANQGSEA. CDR3 size: 13 residues. CDR3 sequence reads: CSVLWTGGCEQYF. CDR3 DNA sequence: TGCAGCGTTCTATGGACAGGGGGCTGCGAGCAGTACTTC.

This rearrangement joins TRBV14 to TRBJ2-2; 8 bases map to TRBD2. In germline, CDR1 is SGHDN, CDR2 FVKESK. Trimming removed 0 bases from V and 3 bases from J; junction bases left unmatched: 3. CDR3 length: 16 residues. The CDR3 DNA reads as TGTGCCAGCAGCCAAGATAAGCGGGGGTACACCGGGGAGCTGTTTTTT. Protein: CASSQDKRGYTGELFF.

The V gene is TRBV7-6, the J gene TRBJ2-1, with TRBD2 identical over 13 bases. The V and J ends lost 0 bases and 3 bases, in that order; junction bases with no gene match: 5. CDR3 length: 18 amino acids. Germline values: CDR1 SGHVS, CDR2 FNYEAQ. The CDR3 protein is CASSLARLAGGIYNEQFF. In DNA form, the CDR3 reads TGTGCCAGCAGCTTAGCCCGACTAGCGGGAGGCATCTACAATGAGCAGTTCTTC.

On this clone: Mismatch with germline at one junction end may stem from a read error. The chain combines TRBV4-1 with TRBJ1-2, with TRBD1 as a possible D gene (5 bases). The CDR3 covers 16 residues. The germline gives CDR1 MGHRA, CDR2 YSYEKL. CDR3 protein: CASSQDSQGTNYGYPF. In DNA, the CDR3 is TGCGCCAGCAGCCAAGATTCCCAGGGCACTAACTATGGCTACCCCTTC.

In the case of this clone: An end of the junction does not agree with germline; a read error may underlie this. The chain is built from TRBV5-4 and TRBJ2-5, with TRBD1 matching over 8 bases. CDR1 SGHNT and CDR2 YYREEE come from the germline V gene (reference sequence). The CDR3 is 15 amino acids. CDR3 in amino acids: CVSSHKGQARETQYF. DNA for the CDR3: TGTGTCAGCAGCCACAAGGGACAGGCTAGGGAGACCCAGTACTTC.

The rearrangement uses TRBV28 and TRBJ1-4, with 8 bases identical to TRBD1. Unmatched junction bases numbered 18, after V lost 6 bases and J lost 6 bases. CDR1 MDHEN and CDR2 SYDVKM come from the germline V gene. This CDR3 is built from 18 residues. The CDR3, as DNA: TGTGCCAGCAGCTTCCCTCGGGACAGGCGGAAGGGGGATGAAAAACTGTTTTTT. The encoded protein is CASSFPRDRRKGDEKLFF.

V is TRBV28 and J is TRBJ2-5; 13 bases agree with TRBD2. Germline values: CDR1 MDHEN, CDR2 SYDVKM. V dropped 5 bases and J dropped 0; count of bases not matched to a gene: 9. This CDR3 contains 18 residues. The CDR3 region has the DNA TGTGCCAGCAGTCCCTGGGGACTAGCGGGACGGTACCAAGAGACCCAGTACTTC. It translates to CASSPWGLAGRYQETQYF.

The V and J genes are TRBV19 and TRBJ1-6; 9 nucleotides agree with TRBD1. CDR3 length: 15 amino acids. Germline CDR1 LNHDA, CDR2 SQIVND (reference sequence). With 4 bases clipped from V and 12 bases from J, the junction kept 10 bases outside the gene matches. Here the CDR3 DNA reads TGTGCCAGTAGTAGACGGGACAGGGATTATGGACCCCTCCACTTT. Encoded protein: CASSRRDRDYGPLHF. Based on the CDR3 plus reference TRBV19 and TRBJ1-6, the full variable domain is DGGITQSPKYLFRKEGQNVTLSCEQNLNHDAMYWYRQDPGQGLRLIYYSQIVNDFQKGDIAEGYSVSREKKESFPLTVTSAQKNPTAFYLCASSRRDRDYGPLHFGNGTRLTVT.

This chain uses TRBV6-1 with TRBJ2-2; D is uncertain. The CDR3 length is 13 residues. The germline gives CDR1 MNHNS, CDR2 SASEGT. Trimming took 8 bases from V and 7 from J, leaving 14 bases between them. The CDR3 DNA sequence: TGTGCCAGCGTTCATCCTACCTACGGGGAGCTGTTTTTT. Its protein product is CASVHPTYGELFF.

The rearrangement links TRBV9 to TRBJ2-2, with TRBD2 identical over 9 bases. This CDR3 is built from 14 residues. Germline CDR1 is SGDLS and CDR2 is YYNGEE. Trimming removed 6 bases from V and 7 bases from J; junction bases left unmatched: 7. CDR3 loop: CASTLAGRNGELFF. The DNA for the CDR3 is TGTGCCAGCACCCTAGCGGGGCGGAACGGGGAGCTGTTTTTT.

As concerns this clone: One end of the junction does not line up with germline, which may come from a read error. The rearrangement joins TRBV12-5 to TRBJ2-1; D is perhaps TRBD1 (6 bases). This CDR3 spans 16 amino acids. In germline, CDR1 is LGHNT, CDR2 FRNRAP. As DNA, the CDR3 is TGTGCTAGTGGTCCCCCCAGGGGTAGGTCCTCCAATGAGCAGTTCTTC. Translation: CASGPPRGRSSNEQFF.

This clone was observed a single time. V and J are TRBV29-1 and TRBJ1-1, with D possibly being TRBD1 (5 bases). V lost 6 bases, J lost 0 bases, and 14 bases lay in between. CDR1 SQVTM and CDR2 ANQGSEA come from the germline V gene. There are 14 residues in the CDR3. This CDR3 reads CSVAAGGLNTEAFF. The CDR3 coding sequence is TGCAGCGTCGCCGCGGGGGGGTTGAACACTGAAGCTTTCTTT.

This clone was counted only a few times. The genes are TRBV27 and TRBJ2-1; 7 bases map to TRBD2. V lost 1 base, J lost 8 bases, and 5 bases stayed unmatched. The CDR3 runs 14 residues. The germline V gene has CDR1 MNHEY and CDR2 SMNVEV (reference sequence). The CDR3 region is CASSLWGGADEQFF. The CDR3 DNA follows: TGTGCCAGCAGTTTATGGGGAGGGGCCGATGAGCAGTTCTTC.